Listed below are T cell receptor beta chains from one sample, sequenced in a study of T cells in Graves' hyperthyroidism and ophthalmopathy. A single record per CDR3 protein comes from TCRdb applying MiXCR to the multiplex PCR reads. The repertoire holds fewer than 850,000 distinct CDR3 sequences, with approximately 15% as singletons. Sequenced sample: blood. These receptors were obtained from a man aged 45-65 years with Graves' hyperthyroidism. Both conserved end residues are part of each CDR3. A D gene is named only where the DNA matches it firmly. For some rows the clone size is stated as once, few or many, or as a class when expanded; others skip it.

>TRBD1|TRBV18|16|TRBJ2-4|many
TGTGCCAGCTCACCCGGGACAGGGGTAGCCAAAAACATTCAGTACTTC
CASSPGTGVAKNIQYF
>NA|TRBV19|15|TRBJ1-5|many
TGTGCCAGTAGTATAGGCGGACAGAAAGGCCAGCCCCAGCATTTT
CASSIGGQKGQPQHF
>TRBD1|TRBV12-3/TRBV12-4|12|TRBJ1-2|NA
TGTGCCAGCAGTTTCGACAGGGGCGGCTACACCTTC
CASSFDRGGYTF
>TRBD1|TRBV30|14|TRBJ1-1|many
TGTGCCTGGGAACAATATACAGGGGAAAGAAAAGCTTTCTTT
CAWEQYTGERKAFF
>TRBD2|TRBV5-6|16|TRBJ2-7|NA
TGTGCCAGCAGCCAACTAGCGGGAGAGGGCTCCTACGAGCAGTACTTC
CASSQLAGEGSYEQYF
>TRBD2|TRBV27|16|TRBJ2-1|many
TGTGCCAGCAGTTTAAGTCTAGCGGAAGTCTACAATGAGCAGTTCTTC
CASSLSLAEVYNEQFF
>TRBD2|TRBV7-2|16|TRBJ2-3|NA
TGTGCCAGCAGGACGAGAGCGGGAGCACGCACAGATACGCAGTATTTT
CASRTRAGARTDTQYF
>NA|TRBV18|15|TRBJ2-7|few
TGTGCCAGCTCACCAAGCACTAGCTTCCCCTACGAGCAGTACTTC
CASSPSTSFPYEQYF
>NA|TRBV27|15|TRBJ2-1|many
TGTGCCAGCAGTCCTCGGGGGGACAAAGTATATGAGCAGTTCTTC
CASSPRGDKVYEQFF
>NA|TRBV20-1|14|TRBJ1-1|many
TGCAGTGCTAGAAGGGACCTGGGGAACACTGAAGCTTTCTTT
CSARRDLGNTEAFF
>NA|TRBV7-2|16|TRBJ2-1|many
TGTGCCAGCAGCCAAACCCGGGATAGCGTCTACAATGAGCAGTTCTTC
CASSQTRDSVYNEQFF
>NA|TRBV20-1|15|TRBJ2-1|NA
TGCAGTGCTAGAGCCGCGGGGCGGAACCTCAATGAGCAGTTCTTC
CSARAAGRNLNEQFF
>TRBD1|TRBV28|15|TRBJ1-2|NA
TGTGCCAGCAGAGAGGGACAGGGGGCTCACTATGGCTACACCTTC
CASREGQGAHYGYTF
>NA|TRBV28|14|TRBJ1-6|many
TGTGCCAGCAGTTTTCAGGGCCAAGGATCACCCCTCCACTTT
CASSFQGQGSPLHF
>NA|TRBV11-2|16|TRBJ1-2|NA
TGTGCCAGCAGCCCCTTGAGTGGGGGCCGGGCCTATGGCTACACCTTC
CASSPLSGGRAYGYTF
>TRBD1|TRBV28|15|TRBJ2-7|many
TGTGCCAGCAGTCTATGGGACAGGGGGTCCTACGAGCAGTACTTC
CASSLWDRGSYEQYF
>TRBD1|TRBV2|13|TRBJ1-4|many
TGTGCCAGTCTCGAAGGGGGCGTCGAAAAACTGTTTTTT
CASLEGGVEKLFF
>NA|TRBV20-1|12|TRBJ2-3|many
TGCAGTGCTAGCCTGCCGACAGATACGCAGTATTTT
CSASLPTDTQYF
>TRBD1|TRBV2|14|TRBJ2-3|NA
TGTGCCTGCCGACCGGGGACAGGGGCAGATACGCAGTATTTT
CACRPGTGADTQYF
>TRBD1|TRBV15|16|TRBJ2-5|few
TGTGCCACCAGCAGTCGGGAAGGGGGCAGCGGAGAGACCCAGTACTTC
CATSSREGGSGETQYF
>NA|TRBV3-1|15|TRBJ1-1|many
TGTGCCAGCAGCCAAGAAGGACGGGGGAACACTGAAGCTTTCTTT
CASSQEGRGNTEAFF
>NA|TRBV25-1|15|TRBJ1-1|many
TGTGCCAGCAGTGAGTTGGGGGGGTCGAACACTGAAGCTTTCTTT
CASSELGGSNTEAFF
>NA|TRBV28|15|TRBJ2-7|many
TGTGCCAGCAGTTTCTACGGGACGGCGGCCTACGAGCAGTACTTC
CASSFYGTAAYEQYF
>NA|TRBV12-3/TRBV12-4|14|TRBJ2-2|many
TGTGCCAGCAGTTTAGCGGAGGGATCCGGGGAGCTGTTTTTT
CASSLAEGSGELFF
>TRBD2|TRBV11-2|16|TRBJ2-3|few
TGTGCCAGCAGATGGGCTAGCGGGATGGCCACAGATACGCAGTATTTT
CASRWASGMATDTQYF
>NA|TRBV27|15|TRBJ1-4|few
TGTGCCAGCAGTTTATCAGGCAGTTACAATGAAAAACTGTTTTTT
CASSLSGSYNEKLFF
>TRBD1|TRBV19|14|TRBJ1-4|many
TGTGCCAGTAGTATTCCGGGACAGGGACGAAAACTGTTTTTT
CASSIPGQGRKLFF
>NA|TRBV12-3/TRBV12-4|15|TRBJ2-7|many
TGTGCCAGCAGCCAGAGAGGACTTGTCTCCTACGAGCAGTACTTC
CASSQRGLVSYEQYF
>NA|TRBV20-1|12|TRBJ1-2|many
TGCAGTGCCCGGGGTTACTATGGCGGCTACACCTTC
CSARGYYGGYTF
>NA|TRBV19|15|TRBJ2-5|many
TGTGCCAGTAGTATAGGTTCGCGGGTGAGAGAGACCCAGTACTTC
CASSIGSRVRETQYF
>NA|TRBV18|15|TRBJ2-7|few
TGTGCCAGCTCACCACAACGGATCTTTTCCTACGAGCAGTACTTC
CASSPQRIFSYEQYF
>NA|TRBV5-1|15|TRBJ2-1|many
TGCGCCAGCAGGCCTCAGGGTAGCTCCTACAATGAGCAGTTCTTC
CASRPQGSSYNEQFF
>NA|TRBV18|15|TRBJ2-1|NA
TGTGCCAGCTCACCTCCGGAGGGAGACTACAATGAGCAGTTCTTC
CASSPPEGDYNEQFF
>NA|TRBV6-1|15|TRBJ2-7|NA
TGCGCCAACAGTAGGCCGGTGGACGGAGCCTACGAGCAGTACTTC
CANSRPVDGAYEQYF
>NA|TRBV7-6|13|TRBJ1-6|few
TGTGCCAGCAGCTTAGCGGCGTCTTCACCCCTCCACTTT
CASSLAASSPLHF
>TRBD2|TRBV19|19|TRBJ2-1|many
TGTGCCAGTAGTATAGATGGGGGGCTAGCGGGAGGGCCATACAATGAGCAGTTCTTC
CASSIDGGLAGGPYNEQFF
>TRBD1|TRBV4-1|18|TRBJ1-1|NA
TGCGCCAGCAGCCAAGATTTTCACAGGGGGGACATGAACACTGAAGCTTTCTTT
CASSQDFHRGDMNTEAFF
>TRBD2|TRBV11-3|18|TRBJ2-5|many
TGTGCCAGCAGCCCCGAGCAAAGGACTAGCGGGAAGCAAGAGACCCAGTACTTC
CASSPEQRTSGKQETQYF
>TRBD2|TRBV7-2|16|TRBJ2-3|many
TGTGCCAGCAGCTTAAATGTACTAGCGGGAGGAAATACGCAGTATTTT
CASSLNVLAGGNTQYF
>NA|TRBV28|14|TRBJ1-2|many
TGTGCCACCATCCTCGACGGGGCTGACTATGGCTACACCTTC
CATILDGADYGYTF
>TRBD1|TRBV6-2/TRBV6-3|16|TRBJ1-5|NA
TGTGCCAGCAGTTCCCCACCGGACAGGGGCCATCAGCCCCAGCATTTT
CASSSPPDRGHQPQHF
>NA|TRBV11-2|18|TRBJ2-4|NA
TGTGCCAGCAGCTTAGTCGGGGGGCGGGACCTTAGGCAAAACATTCAGTACTTC
CASSLVGGRDLRQNIQYF
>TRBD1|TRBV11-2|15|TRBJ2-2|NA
TGTGCCAGCAGCTTACGACAGGGGGAGAGCGGGGAGCTGTTTTTT
CASSLRQGESGELFF
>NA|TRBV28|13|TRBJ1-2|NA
TGTGCCAGCAGGGGAGGGAGGGACTATGGCTACACCTTC
CASRGGRDYGYTF
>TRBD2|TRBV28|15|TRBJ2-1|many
TGTGCCAGCAGCTTGGGACTAGCGGGATCCGGTGAGCAGTTCTTC
CASSLGLAGSGEQFF
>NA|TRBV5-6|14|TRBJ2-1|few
TGTGCCAGCAGCTTGCTTACTAGCTTATCCGAGCAGTTCTTC
CASSLLTSLSEQFF
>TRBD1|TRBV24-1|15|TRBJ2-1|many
TGTGCCACCAGTGAAGACAGGGGCCGTCGAAATGAGCAGTTCTTC
CATSEDRGRRNEQFF
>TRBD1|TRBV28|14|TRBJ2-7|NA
TGTGCCAGCAGTCTCTGGGACAGGGGTCACGAGCAGTACTTC
CASSLWDRGHEQYF
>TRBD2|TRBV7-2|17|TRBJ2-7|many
TGTGCCAGCAGCTTAGCGCTTACGGGAGGGATCCCCTACGAGCAGTACTTC
CASSLALTGGIPYEQYF
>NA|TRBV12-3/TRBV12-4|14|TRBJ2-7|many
TGTGCCAGCAGCCCCTCGCGGGATTGGCCCGAGCAGTACTTC
CASSPSRDWPEQYF
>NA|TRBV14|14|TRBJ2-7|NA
TGTGCCAGCAGCCAACTTCCGTCCTGGTACGAGCAGTACTTC
CASSQLPSWYEQYF
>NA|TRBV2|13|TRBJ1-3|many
TGTGCCAGCGCCCGGGAGACTGGAAACACCATATATTTT
CASARETGNTIYF
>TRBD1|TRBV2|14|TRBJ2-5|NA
TGTGCCGGTCTGGACAGGGCGGGGTCACAGACCCAGTACTTC
CAGLDRAGSQTQYF
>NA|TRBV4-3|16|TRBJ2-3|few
TGCGCCAGCAGCCACGCGGCTGGGGGATACGCAGATACGCAGTATTTT
CASSHAAGGYADTQYF
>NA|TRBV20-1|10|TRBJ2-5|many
TGCAGTGCAAAACAAGAGACCCAGTACTTC
CSAKQETQYF
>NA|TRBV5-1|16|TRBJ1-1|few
TGCGCCAGCAGCGTCGGGACCGCTAGTTGGAGCACTGAAGCTTTCTTT
CASSVGTASWSTEAFF
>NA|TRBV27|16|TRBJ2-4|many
TGTGCCAGCAGTTTATCGAGTTCCATAGCCAAAAACATTCAGTACTTC
CASSLSSSIAKNIQYF